This paragraph reports one T cell receptor (beta chain). The record originates from a study of long-term antiretroviral therapy in people with HIV. A v3.0 immunoSEQ assay was performed at survey level. Data came from immunoSEQ multiplex PCR; TCRdb stores just in-frame clones and leaves some out. This table holds roughly 19,000 clones, approximately 81% found once. CDR3 length: 16 amino acids. CDR1 is SGHVS, CDR2 FQNEAQ, per germline. After removal of 4 bases from V and 1 base from J, the junction contained 8 bases not matched to a gene. The chain combines TRBV7-8 with TRBJ2-3, with 7 bases matching TRBD1. Sequenced here: unsorted PBMCs, sampled 0.6 years after starting antiretroviral therapy. This receptor was obtained from a woman younger than 35 with HIV. CDR3 in amino acids: CASSSLDRVGTDTQYF. As DNA, the CDR3 is TGTGCCAGCAGCTCGCTCGACAGGGTCGGCACAGATACGCAGTATTTT.